The present T cell receptor beta chain was sequenced within a study of radiotherapy plus CTLA-4 blockade in lung cancer. Looking at the study overall: Of the patients, 15% to 20% showed objective responses and roughly 34% attained disease control. Broader study findings: Blood TCR clones of tumor origin expanded after radiotherapy plus ipilimumab.

There are 13 residues in the CDR3. The ends were cut back, 4 bases at V and 6 bases at J, with 12 bases in the middle. Germline V CDR1 and CDR2: SGHNT, YYREEE (reference sequence). Produced via immunoSEQ multiplex PCR; TCRdb's table is partial and in-frame only. The sample consists of about 85,000 clones, approximately 86% of them appearing once. Concerning this clone itself: As yet, its antigen is unknown.

The receptor comes from a human donor with non-small cell lung cancer who had a partial response to radiotherapy plus ipilimumab. This chain joins TRBV5-4 and TRBJ2-3; D gene unclear. The material was peripheral blood, obtained from a patient treated with radiotherapy plus ipilimumab. CDR3: CASSLELVDTQYF. As DNA, the CDR3 is TGTGCCAGCAGCCTAGAACTGGTTGATACGCAGTATTTT.